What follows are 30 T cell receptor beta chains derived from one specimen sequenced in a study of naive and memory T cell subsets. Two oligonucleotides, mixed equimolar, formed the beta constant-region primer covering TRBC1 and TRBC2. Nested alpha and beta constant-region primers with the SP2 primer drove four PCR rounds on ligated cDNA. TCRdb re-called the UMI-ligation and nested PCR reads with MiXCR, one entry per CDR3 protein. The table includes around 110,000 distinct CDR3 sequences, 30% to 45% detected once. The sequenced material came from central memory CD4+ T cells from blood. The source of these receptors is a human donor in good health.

CDR3 sequence reads: CASSFKRGVYGYTF. The DNA for the CDR3 is TGTGCCAGCAGTTTCAAGCGGGGGGTCTATGGCTACACCTTC. V is TRBV12-3 or TRBV12-4 and J is TRBJ1-2; D may be TRBD1 (5 bases). V was trimmed by 3 bases and J by 4 bases, leaving 12 bases between them. The CDR3 is 14 residues long.

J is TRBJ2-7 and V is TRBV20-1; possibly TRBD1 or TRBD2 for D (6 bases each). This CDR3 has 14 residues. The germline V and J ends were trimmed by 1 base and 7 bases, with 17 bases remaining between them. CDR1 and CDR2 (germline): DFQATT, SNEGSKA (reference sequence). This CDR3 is CSARVGSGAWEQYF. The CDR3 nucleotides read TGCAGTGCTAGAGTAGGGTCGGGGGCGTGGGAGCAGTACTTC.

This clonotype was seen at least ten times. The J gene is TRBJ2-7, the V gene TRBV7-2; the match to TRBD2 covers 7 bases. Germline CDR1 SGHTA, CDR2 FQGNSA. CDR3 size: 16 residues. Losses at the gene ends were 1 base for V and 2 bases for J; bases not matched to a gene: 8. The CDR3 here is CASSLGGGGGAYEQYF. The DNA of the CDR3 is TGTGCCAGCAGCTTAGGCGGGGGAGGTGGGGCCTACGAGCAGTACTTC.

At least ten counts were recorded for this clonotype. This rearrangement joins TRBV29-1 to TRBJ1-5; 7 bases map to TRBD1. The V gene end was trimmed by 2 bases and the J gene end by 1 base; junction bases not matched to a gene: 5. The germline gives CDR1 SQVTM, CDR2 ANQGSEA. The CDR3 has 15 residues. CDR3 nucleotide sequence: TGCAGCGTTGAATTAGCAGGGGGAAGCAATCAGCCCCAGCATTTT. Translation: CSVELAGGSNQPQHF.

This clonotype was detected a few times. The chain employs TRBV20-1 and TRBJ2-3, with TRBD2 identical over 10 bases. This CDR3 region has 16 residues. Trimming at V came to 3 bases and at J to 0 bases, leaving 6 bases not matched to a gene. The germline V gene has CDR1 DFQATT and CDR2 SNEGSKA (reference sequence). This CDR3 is CSASRLAGSSTDTQYF. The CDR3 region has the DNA TGCAGTGCTAGTCGACTAGCGGGCTCTAGCACAGATACGCAGTATTTT.

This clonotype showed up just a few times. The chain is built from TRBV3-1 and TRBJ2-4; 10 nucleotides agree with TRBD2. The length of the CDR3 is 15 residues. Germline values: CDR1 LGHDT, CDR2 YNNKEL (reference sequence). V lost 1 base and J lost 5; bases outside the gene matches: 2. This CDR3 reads CASSQGTSGQNIQYF. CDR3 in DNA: TGTGCCAGCAGCCAAGGGACTAGCGGACAAAACATTCAGTACTTC.

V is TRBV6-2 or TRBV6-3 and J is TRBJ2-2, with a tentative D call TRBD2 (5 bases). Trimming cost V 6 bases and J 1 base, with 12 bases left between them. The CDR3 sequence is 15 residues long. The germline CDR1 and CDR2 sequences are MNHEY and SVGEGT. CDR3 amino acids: CASRRDGVNTGELFF. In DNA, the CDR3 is TGTGCCAGCAGAAGAGACGGGGTGAACACCGGGGAGCTGTTTTTT.

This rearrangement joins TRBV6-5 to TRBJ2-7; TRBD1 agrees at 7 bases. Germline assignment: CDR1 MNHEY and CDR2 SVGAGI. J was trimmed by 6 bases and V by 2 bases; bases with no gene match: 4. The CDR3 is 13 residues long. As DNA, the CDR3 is TGTGCCAGCAGTTACGGACAGGCCGGCGAGCAGTACTTC. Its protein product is CASSYGQAGEQYF.

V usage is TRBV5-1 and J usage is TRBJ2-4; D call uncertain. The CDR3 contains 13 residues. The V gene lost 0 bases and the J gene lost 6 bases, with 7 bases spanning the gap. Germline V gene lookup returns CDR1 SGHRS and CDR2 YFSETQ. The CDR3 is CASSLALTNIQYF. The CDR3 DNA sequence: TGCGCCAGCAGCTTGGCCCTCACAAACATTCAGTACTTC.

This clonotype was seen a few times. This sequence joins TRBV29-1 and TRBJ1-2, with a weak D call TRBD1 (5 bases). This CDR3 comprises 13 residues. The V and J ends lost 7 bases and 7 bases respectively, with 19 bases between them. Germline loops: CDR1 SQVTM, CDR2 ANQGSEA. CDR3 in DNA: TGCAGCGATGGGGGTCACCCCCCTCCTGGCTACACCTTC. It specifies CSDGGHPPPGYTF.

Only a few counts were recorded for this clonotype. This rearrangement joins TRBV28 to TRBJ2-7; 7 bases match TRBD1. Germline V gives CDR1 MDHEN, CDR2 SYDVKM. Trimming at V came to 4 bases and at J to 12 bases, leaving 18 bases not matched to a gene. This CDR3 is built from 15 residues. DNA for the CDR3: TGTGCCAGCAGTTCAGCTACAGGACAGGAGATGCCCTGGTACTTC. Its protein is CASSSATGQEMPWYF.

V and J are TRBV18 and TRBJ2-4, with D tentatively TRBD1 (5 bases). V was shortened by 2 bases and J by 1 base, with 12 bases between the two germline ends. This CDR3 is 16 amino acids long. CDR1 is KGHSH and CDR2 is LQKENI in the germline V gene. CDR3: CASSPSGLAAKNIQYF. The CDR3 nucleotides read TGTGCCAGCTCACCATCAGGGCTGGCGGCCAAAAACATTCAGTACTTC.

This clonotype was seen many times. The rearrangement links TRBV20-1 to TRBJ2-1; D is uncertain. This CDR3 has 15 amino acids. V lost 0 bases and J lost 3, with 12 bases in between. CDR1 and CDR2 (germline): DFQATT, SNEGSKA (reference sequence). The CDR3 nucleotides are TGCAGTGCTAGAGAACGGGCGTCTCACTACAATGAGCAGTTCTTC. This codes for CSARERASHYNEQFF.

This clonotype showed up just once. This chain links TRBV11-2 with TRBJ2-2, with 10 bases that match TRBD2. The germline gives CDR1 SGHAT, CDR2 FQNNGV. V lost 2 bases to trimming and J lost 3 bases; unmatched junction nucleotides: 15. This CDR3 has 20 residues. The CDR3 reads CASSLLISASGRRDTGELFF. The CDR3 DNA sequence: TGTGCCAGCAGCTTATTAATCTCGGCTAGCGGGAGACGGGACACCGGGGAGCTGTTTTTT.

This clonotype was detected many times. The CDR3 sequence is CASSFADTQYF. CDR3 sequence (DNA): TGTGCCAGCAGCTTCGCAGATACGCAGTATTTT. The chain uses TRBV7-2 and TRBJ2-3; D remains ambiguous. The germline V and J ends were trimmed by 3 bases and 4 bases, with 2 bases remaining between them. The CDR3 has 11 residues. Germline V gene data show CDR1 as SGHTA and CDR2 as FQGNSA.

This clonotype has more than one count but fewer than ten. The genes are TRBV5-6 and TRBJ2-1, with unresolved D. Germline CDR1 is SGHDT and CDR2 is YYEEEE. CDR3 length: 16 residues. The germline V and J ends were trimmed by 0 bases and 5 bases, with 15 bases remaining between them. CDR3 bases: TGTGCCAGCAGCTTGGCCCGGGCCCTGAGCCACAATGAGCAGTTCTTC. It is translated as CASSLARALSHNEQFF.

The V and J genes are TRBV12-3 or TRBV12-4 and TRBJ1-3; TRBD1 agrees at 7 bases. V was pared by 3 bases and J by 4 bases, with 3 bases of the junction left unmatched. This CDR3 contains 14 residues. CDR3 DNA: TGTGCCAGCAGTTTCACAGGGGTAGGAAACACCATATATTTT. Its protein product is CASSFTGVGNTIYF.

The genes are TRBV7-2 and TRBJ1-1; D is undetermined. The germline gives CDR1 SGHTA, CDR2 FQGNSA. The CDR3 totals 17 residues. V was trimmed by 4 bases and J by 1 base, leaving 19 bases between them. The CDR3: CASSSRATIGPNTEAFF. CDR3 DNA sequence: TGTGCCAGCAGCTCCCGGGCGACAATAGGTCCGAACACTGAAGCTTTCTTT.

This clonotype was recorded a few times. This chain's CDR3 is CASEGRNEQFF. In nucleotides, the CDR3 is TGTGCCAGCGAGGGCAGAAATGAGCAGTTCTTC. The rearrangement uses TRBV2 and TRBJ2-1, with D maybe TRBD2 (5 bases). There are 11 residues in the CDR3. The germline V gene has CDR1 SNHLY and CDR2 FYNNEI. The ends were cut back, 8 bases at V and 7 bases at J, with 9 bases in the middle.

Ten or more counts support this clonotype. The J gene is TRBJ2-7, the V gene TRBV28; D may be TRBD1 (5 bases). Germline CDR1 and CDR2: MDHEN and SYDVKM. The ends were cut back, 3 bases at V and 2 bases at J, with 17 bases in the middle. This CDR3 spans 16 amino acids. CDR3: CASSFLRPATAYEQYF. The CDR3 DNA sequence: TGTGCCAGCAGTTTCCTCCGGCCAGCGACAGCCTACGAGCAGTACTTC.

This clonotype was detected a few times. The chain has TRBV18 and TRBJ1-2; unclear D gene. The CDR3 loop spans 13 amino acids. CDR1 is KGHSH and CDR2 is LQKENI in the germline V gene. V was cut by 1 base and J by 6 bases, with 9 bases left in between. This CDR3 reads CASSPLNSHGYTF. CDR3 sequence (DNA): TGTGCCAGCTCACCACTTAACAGCCATGGCTACACCTTC.

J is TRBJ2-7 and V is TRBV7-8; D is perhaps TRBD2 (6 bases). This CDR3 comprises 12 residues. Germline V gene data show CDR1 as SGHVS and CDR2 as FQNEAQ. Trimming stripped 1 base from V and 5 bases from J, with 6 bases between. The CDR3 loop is CASSLGEDEQYF. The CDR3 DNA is TGTGCCAGCAGCTTAGGGGAGGACGAGCAGTACTTC.

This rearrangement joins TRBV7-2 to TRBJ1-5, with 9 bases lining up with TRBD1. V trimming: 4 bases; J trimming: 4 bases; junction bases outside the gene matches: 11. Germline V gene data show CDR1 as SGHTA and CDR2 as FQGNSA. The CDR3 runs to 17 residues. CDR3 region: CASSSLGGQGRNQPQHF. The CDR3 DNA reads TGTGCCAGCAGCTCCCTTGGGGGACAGGGTAGGAATCAGCCCCAGCATTTT.

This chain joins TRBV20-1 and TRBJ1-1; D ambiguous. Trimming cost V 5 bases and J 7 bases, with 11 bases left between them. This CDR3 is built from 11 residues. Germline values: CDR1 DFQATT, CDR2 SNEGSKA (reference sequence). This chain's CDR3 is CSAFGRGEAFF. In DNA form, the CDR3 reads TGCAGTGCTTTCGGACGGGGTGAAGCTTTCTTT.

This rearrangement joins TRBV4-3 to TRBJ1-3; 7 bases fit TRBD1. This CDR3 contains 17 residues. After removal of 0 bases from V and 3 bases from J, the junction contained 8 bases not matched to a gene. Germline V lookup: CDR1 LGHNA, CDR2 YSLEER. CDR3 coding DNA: TGCGCCAGCAGCCAAGATCAACAGGGGTCGTTTGGAAACACCATATATTTT. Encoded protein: CASSQDQQGSFGNTIYF.

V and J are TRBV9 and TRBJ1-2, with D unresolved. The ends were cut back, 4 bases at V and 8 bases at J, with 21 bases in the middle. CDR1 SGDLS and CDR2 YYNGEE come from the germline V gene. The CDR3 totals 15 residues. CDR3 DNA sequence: TGTGCCAGCAGCACTAACGAATGGGGTAGTAAGGGCTACACCTTC. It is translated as CASSTNEWGSKGYTF.

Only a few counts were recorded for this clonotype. As DNA, the CDR3 is TGTGCCAGCAGTGAAATCACCCTGGAGTATAGGGCGGCGGGAGAGATCTACGAGCAGTACTTC. The encoded protein is CASSEITLEYRAAGEIYEQYF. The chain combines TRBV6-1 with TRBJ2-7; 7 nucleotides line up with TRBD2. V dropped 2 bases and J dropped 3; count of bases not matched to a gene: 25. From germline, CDR1 is MNHNS and CDR2 SASEGT. This CDR3 contains 21 residues.

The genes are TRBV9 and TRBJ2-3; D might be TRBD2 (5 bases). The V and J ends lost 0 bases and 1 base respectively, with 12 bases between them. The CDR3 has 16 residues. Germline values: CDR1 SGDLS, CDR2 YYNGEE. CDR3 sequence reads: CASSVGQRTGTDTQYF. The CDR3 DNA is TGTGCCAGCAGCGTAGGGCAGCGGACGGGCACAGATACGCAGTATTTT.

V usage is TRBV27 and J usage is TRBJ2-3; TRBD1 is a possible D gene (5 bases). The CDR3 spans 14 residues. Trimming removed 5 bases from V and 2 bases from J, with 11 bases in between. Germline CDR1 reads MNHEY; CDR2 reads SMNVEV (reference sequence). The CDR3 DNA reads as TGTGCCAGCAGTCAAGACAGTTCCACAGATACGCAGTATTTT. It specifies CASSQDSSTDTQYF.

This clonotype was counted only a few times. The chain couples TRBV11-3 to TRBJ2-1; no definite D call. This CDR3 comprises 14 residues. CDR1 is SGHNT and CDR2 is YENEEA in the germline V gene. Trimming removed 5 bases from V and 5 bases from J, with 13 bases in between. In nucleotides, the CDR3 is TGTGCCAGCAGCCCCGGTGGTAGTCACAATGAGCAGTTCTTC. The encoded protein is CASSPGGSHNEQFF.